The 26 T cell receptor beta chains listed next were all sequenced from one sample in a study of PD-1 blockade in classical Hodgkin lymphoma (dated by TCRdb to about 2020). Preparation of the library involved the immunoSEQ multiplex PCR assay. TCRdb took over this immuneACCESS table, retaining in-frame rearrangements with V and J assigned. Such tables are incomplete; in checked studies, under half of the missing clones stem from an unresolved V gene, and the remainder is unexplained. The sample table lists under 15,000 clones, 84% of them with a count of one. The top ten clonotypes cover around 25% of the sample. According to the study, the label for this sample's time point signals: cycle 1 day 1 (C1D1), immediately before nivolumab initiation. Every trial patient had relapsed following autologous stem cell transplantation, and prior brentuximab vedotin exposure was what differed among cohorts A, B and C.

The sample consisted of peripheral blood mononuclear cells (PBMCs), taken at baseline. Receptors were obtained from a human donor with classical Hodgkin lymphoma.

This clone was seen once. The chain uses TRBV7-2 and TRBJ2-6; possibly TRBD1 for D (6 bases). The CDR3 sequence is 16 residues long. CDR1 and CDR2 (germline): SGHTA, FQGNSA. Deletions cut 5 bases from V and 2 bases from J, with 13 bases between. The CDR3 loop reads CASSRAAGAGANVLTF. For the CDR3, the DNA is TGTGCCAGCAGCCGTGCCGCAGGGGCTGGGGCCAACGTCCTGACTTTC.

V and J are TRBV4-3 and TRBJ2-2; D gene ambiguous. Looked up from germline, CDR1 is LGHNA and CDR2 is YSLEER. The CDR3 contains 15 residues. Trimming took 0 bases from V and 7 from J, leaving 12 bases between them. CDR3 DNA: TGCGCCAGCAGCCAAGAGCCGGTAGCTGGCGGGGAGCTGTTTTTT. This codes for CASSQEPVAGGELFF.

Only one count was recorded for this clone. The V call is TRBV6-6, the J call TRBJ2-7; D is uncertain. V lost 0 bases to trimming and J lost 0 bases, with 6 bases between them. This CDR3 has 14 amino acids. Germline V lookup: CDR1 MNHNY, CDR2 SVGAGI (reference sequence). CDR3 nucleotides: TGTGCCAGCAGTTACTCTTACTACTCCTACGAGCAGTACTTC. It codes for CASSYSYYSYEQYF.

The genes are TRBV7-9 and TRBJ2-3; D ambiguous. The V end was cut by 6 bases, the J end by 6 bases, with 22 bases between. Per the germline V gene, CDR1 is SEHNR and CDR2 is FQNEAQ (reference sequence). The CDR3 loop spans 16 amino acids. The CDR3 bases are TGTGCCAGCAGTCAATTGGCCCCTTTATATCCGGATACGCAGTATTTT. Its translation: CASSQLAPLYPDTQYF.

This rearrangement joins TRBV6-5 to TRBJ1-1; 10 nucleotides line up with TRBD1. Germline V gene data show CDR1 as MNHEY and CDR2 as SVGAGI. V was clipped by 9 bases and J by 5 bases; unmatched bases: 6. The CDR3 totals 13 residues. The CDR3 nucleotides are TGTGCCAGTCGGGGACAGGGGAAGACTGAAGCTTTCTTT. This gives the protein CASRGQGKTEAFF.

The rearrangement uses TRBV5-1 and TRBJ2-7; TRBD1 matches at 9 bases. V shed 4 bases and J 4 bases; nucleotides not matched to a gene: 6. The V gene's germline CDR1 is SGHRS and CDR2 YFSETQ. This CDR3 is built from 14 residues. CDR3 DNA: TGCGCCAGCAGCGCACAGGGGGCAGGGTACGAGCAGTACTTC. Residues: CASSAQGAGYEQYF.

The chain uses TRBV7-9 and TRBJ2-3; D is unresolved. The CDR3 contains 13 residues. V was clipped by 1 base and J by 8 bases, with 10 bases between them. The germline V gene encodes CDR1 SEHNR and CDR2 FQNEAQ (reference sequence). In nucleotides, the CDR3 is TGTGCCAGCAGCTTAGAAGGGTTAGGTACGCAGTATTTT. This sequence encodes CASSLEGLGTQYF.

This clone showed up just a few times. The gene calls are TRBV12-5 and TRBJ1-5, with D maybe TRBD1 (5 bases). V dropped 1 base and J dropped 7 bases, with 14 bases sitting between them. From germline, CDR1 is LGHNT and CDR2 FRNRAP. This CDR3 spans 15 amino acids. Here the CDR3 DNA reads TGTGCTAGTGGTTTGGCAACCCCTCGGGGGCAGCCCCAGCATTTT. This gives the protein CASGLATPRGQPQHF.

The chain recombines TRBV7-6 with TRBJ1-1, with D possibly matching TRBD1 (6 bases). This CDR3 comprises 14 residues. V was trimmed by 4 bases and J by 0 bases, leaving 9 bases between them. Germline V CDR1 and CDR2: SGHVS, FNYEAQ. CDR3 in amino acids: CASSSTGMNTEAFF. In nucleotides, the CDR3 is TGTGCCAGCAGCTCTACAGGGATGAACACTGAAGCTTTCTTT.

The chain uses TRBV4-3 and TRBJ1-2; 9 bases line up with TRBD1. This CDR3 is built from 16 residues. Trimming at V came to 3 bases and at J to 7 bases, leaving 12 bases not matched to a gene. Germline V gene sequence: CDR1 LGHNA, CDR2 YSLEER. The CDR3 reads CASSHIPTGGLGGYTF. The DNA of the CDR3 is TGCGCCAGCAGCCACATACCGACAGGGGGATTGGGTGGCTACACCTTC.

The chain couples TRBV7-9 to TRBJ2-2; possible D gene TRBD1, 5 bases. Germline V gene lookup returns CDR1 SEHNR and CDR2 FQNEAQ (reference sequence). The CDR3 runs 15 residues. V was cut by 5 bases and J by 2 bases, with 12 bases left in between. The CDR3 sequence is CASSPQTVNTGELFF. The DNA for the CDR3 is TGTGCCAGCAGCCCGCAGACAGTAAACACCGGGGAGCTGTTTTTT. The full variable domain, in which reference TRBV7-9 and TRBJ2-2 provide the parts outside the CDR3, is DTGVSQNPRHKITKRGQNVTFRCDPISEHNRLYWYRQTLGQGPEFLTYFQNEAQLEKSRLLSDRFSAERPKGSFSTLEIQRTEQGDSAMYLCASSPQTVNTGELFFGEGSRLTVL.

The chain combines TRBV7-9 with TRBJ1-1; D possibly corresponds to TRBD1 (6 bases). The CDR3 contains 14 residues. Germline lookup yields CDR1 SEHNR and CDR2 FQNEAQ (reference sequence). Trimming cost V 3 bases and J 5 bases, with 13 bases left between them. The CDR3 sequence: CASSFTGIGTEAFF. CDR3 in DNA: TGTGCCAGCAGCTTTACAGGGATTGGGACTGAAGCTTTCTTT.

V and J are TRBV6-4 and TRBJ2-1; TRBD2 matches 7 bases. The CDR3 runs to 15 residues. V trimming: 7 bases; J trimming: 3 bases; junction bases outside the gene matches: 9. CDR1 is MRHNA, CDR2 SNTAGT, per germline. The CDR3 is CASTPGEGSYNEQFF. CDR3 coding DNA: TGTGCCAGCACCCCGGGGGAGGGGAGCTACAATGAGCAGTTCTTC.

The chain recombines TRBV5-6 with TRBJ2-7; TRBD1 is a possible D gene (6 bases). The germline CDR1 and CDR2 sequences are SGHDT and YYEEEE. This CDR3 is built from 15 residues. The V end lost 0 bases, the J end lost 4 bases, and 14 bases lay between the germline ends. CDR3 sequence: CASSLAWDTQYEQYV. Written as DNA, the CDR3 is TGTGCCAGCAGCTTGGCATGGGACACACAATACGAGCAGTACGTC.

The chain has TRBV11-3 and TRBJ2-4; D remains ambiguous. CDR1 SGHNT and CDR2 YENEEA come from the germline V gene. This CDR3 is 13 amino acids long. V lost 2 bases and J 4 bases, leaving 6 bases between the germline ends. The chain's CDR3 is CASSLRGKNIQYF. As DNA, the CDR3 is TGTGCCAGCAGCTTACGTGGGAAAAACATTCAGTACTTC.

V usage is TRBV5-1 and J usage is TRBJ1-5; 7 bases line up with TRBD1. The V segment lost 0 bases and the J segment 7 bases; nucleotides outside the gene matches: 7. Per the germline V gene, CDR1 is SGHRS and CDR2 is YFSETQ. CDR3 size: 15 residues. In DNA form, the CDR3 reads TGCGCCAGCAGCTTGGAAACAGGGGTCCAACAGCCCCAGCATTTT. Protein product: CASSLETGVQQPQHF.

This rearrangement joins TRBV28 to TRBJ1-2; D not resolved. V was trimmed by 6 bases and J by 2 bases, leaving 7 bases between them. The CDR3 spans 12 residues. Per the germline V gene, CDR1 is MDHEN and CDR2 is SYDVKM. CDR3 residues: CASRLGNYGYTF. DNA for the CDR3: TGTGCCAGCAGGTTGGGGAACTATGGCTACACCTTC.

The sample holds a few counts of this clone. The CDR3 nucleotides read TGTGCCAGCAGTTACGGGGGACAGGGGGTAACACCCCTCCACTTT. It codes for CASSYGGQGVTPLHF. This chain links TRBV6-6 with TRBJ1-6; 11 bases are shared with TRBD1. The CDR3 spans 15 residues. CDR1 is MNHNY and CDR2 is SVGAGI in the germline V gene (reference sequence). V shed 2 bases and J 11 bases; nucleotides not matched to a gene: 5.

V and J are TRBV11-3 and TRBJ2-7; TRBD2 agrees at 7 bases. The V gene's germline CDR1 is SGHNT and CDR2 YENEEA. This CDR3 comprises 14 residues. Trimming cost V 3 bases and J 0 bases; bases outside gene matches: 2. The CDR3 sequence is CASSLGGSSYEQYF. The DNA for the CDR3 is TGTGCCAGCAGCTTGGGCGGGAGCTCCTACGAGCAGTACTTC.

The sample holds one count of this clone. The rearrangement links TRBV10-3 to TRBJ1-1, with TRBD1 matching 7 bases. The J segment lost 11 bases and the V segment lost 4 bases, leaving 10 bases of the junction unmatched. CDR1 is ENHRY and CDR2 is SYGVKD in the germline V gene. The CDR3 covers 13 residues. As DNA, the CDR3 is TGTGCCATCAGTGGAGTCAACAGGGGAAGGGCTTTCTTT. It translates to CAISGVNRGRAFF.

J is TRBJ1-1 and V is TRBV6-6; no firm D call. Germline loops: CDR1 MNHNY, CDR2 SVGAGI (reference sequence). The CDR3 has 13 residues. V was trimmed by 5 bases and J by 1 base, leaving 8 bases between them. The CDR3 DNA sequence: TGTGCCAGCAGTCCACCTGGGAACACTGAAGCTTTCTTT. Translating it yields CASSPPGNTEAFF.

As DNA, the CDR3 is TGTGCCAGCAGCTTAGTTAGGGGCTCCGGGGAGCTGTTTTTT. Its translation: CASSLVRGSGELFF. The chain couples TRBV7-6 to TRBJ2-2; possibly TRBD1 for D (5 bases). The length of the CDR3 is 14 residues. Germline V lookup: CDR1 SGHVS, CDR2 FNYEAQ. The V gene lost 1 base and the J gene lost 6 bases, with 9 bases spanning the gap.

The chain joins TRBV7-5 to TRBJ1-5. TRBV7-5 is described as a pseudogene. This CDR3 has 13 amino acids. The CDR3 DNA reads TGTGCCAGAAGCTTATTAAGGGATGAGCCCCAGCATTTT. Protein: CARSLLRDEPQHF.

The chain has TRBV6-4 and TRBJ2-1, with TRBD2 identical over 8 bases. V lost 2 bases to trimming and J lost 4 bases; unmatched junction nucleotides: 4. CDR3 size: 15 residues. Looked up from germline, CDR1 is MRHNA and CDR2 is SNTAGT. The CDR3 bases are TGTGCCAGCAGTGACCGGGGGGGGGATTACAATGAGCAGTTCTTC. As protein: CASSDRGGDYNEQFF.

The CDR3 sequence is CASKRILNTEAFF. The CDR3 DNA sequence: TGTGCCAGCAAACGAATCCTGAACACTGAAGCTTTCTTT. The V call is TRBV7-9, the J call TRBJ1-1; no firm D call. This CDR3 region has 13 residues. Trimming shortened V by 7 bases and J by 0 bases, and 9 bases separated the two germline ends. The germline V gene has CDR1 SEHNR and CDR2 FQNEAQ (reference sequence).

The chain employs TRBV11-3 and TRBJ2-1, with a possible D match to TRBD1 (5 bases). This CDR3 region has 15 residues. Trimming pared 5 bases from V and 2 bases from J, leaving 13 bases between. Germline-derived CDR1 and CDR2 are SGHNT and YENEEA. CDR3 in amino acids: CASSLGQGTYNEQFF. The CDR3 DNA reads as TGTGCCAGCAGCCTCGGGCAGGGAACCTACAATGAGCAGTTCTTC.